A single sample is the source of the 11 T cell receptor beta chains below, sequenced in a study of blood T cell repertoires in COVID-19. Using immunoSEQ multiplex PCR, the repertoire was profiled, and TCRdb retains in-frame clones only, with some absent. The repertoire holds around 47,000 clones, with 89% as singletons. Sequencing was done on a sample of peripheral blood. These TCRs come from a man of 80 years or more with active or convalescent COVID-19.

CDR3 sequence (DNA): TGTGCCAGCAGCTTATACCAGGGGGGCACTGAAGCTTTCTTT. Protein sequence: CASSLYQGGTEAFF. This chain links TRBV11-2 with TRBJ1-1; the match to TRBD1 covers 7 bases. The CDR3 is 14 residues long. J gave up 4 bases and V 2 bases, and 4 bases lay outside the gene matches. The germline V gene encodes CDR1 SGHAT and CDR2 FQNNGV.

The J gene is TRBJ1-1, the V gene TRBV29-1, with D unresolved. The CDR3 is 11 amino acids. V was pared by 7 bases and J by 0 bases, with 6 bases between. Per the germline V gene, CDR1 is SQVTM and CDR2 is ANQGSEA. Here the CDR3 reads CSARLNTEAFF. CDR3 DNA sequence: TGCAGCGCCAGGCTGAACACTGAAGCTTTCTTT.

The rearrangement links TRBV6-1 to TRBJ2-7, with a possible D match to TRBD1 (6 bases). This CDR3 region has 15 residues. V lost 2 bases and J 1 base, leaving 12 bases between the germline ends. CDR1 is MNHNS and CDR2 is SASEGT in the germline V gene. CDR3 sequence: CASSEPGQISYEQYF. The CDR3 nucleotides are TGTGCCAGCAGTGAACCCGGACAGATTTCCTACGAGCAGTACTTC.

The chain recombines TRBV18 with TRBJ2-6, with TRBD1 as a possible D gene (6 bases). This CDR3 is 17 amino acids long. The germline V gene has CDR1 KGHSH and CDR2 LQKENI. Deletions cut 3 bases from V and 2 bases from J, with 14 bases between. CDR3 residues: CASSPDTGQAGANVLTF. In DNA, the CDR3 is TGTGCCAGCTCACCCGACACGGGACAAGCTGGGGCCAACGTCCTGACTTTC. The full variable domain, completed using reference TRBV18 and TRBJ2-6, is NAGVMQNPRHLVRRRGQEARLRCSPMKGHSHVYWYRQLPEEGLKFMVYLQKENIIDESGMPKERFSAEFPKEGPSILRIQQVVRGDSAAYFCASSPDTGQAGANVLTFGAGSRLTVL.

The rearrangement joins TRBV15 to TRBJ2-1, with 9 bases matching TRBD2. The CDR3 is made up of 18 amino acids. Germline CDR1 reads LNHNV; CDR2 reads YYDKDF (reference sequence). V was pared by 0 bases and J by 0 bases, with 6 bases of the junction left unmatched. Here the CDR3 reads CATSRDLAGFGSYNEQFF. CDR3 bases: TGTGCCACCAGCAGAGATCTAGCGGGATTTGGCTCCTACAATGAGCAGTTCTTC.

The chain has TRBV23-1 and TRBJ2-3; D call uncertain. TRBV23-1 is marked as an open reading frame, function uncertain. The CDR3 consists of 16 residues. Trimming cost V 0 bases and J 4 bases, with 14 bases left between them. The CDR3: CASSQSEPPFPDTQYF. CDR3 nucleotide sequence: TGCGCCAGCAGTCAATCGGAGCCTCCTTTCCCAGATACGCAGTATTTT.

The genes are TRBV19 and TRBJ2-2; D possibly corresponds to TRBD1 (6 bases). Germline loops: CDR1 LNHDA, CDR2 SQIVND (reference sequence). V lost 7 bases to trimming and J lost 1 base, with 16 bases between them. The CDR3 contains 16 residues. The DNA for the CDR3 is TGTGCCAGTAAAGTGGCAGGGGCCGGGAACACCGGGGAGCTGTTTTTT. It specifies CASKVAGAGNTGELFF.

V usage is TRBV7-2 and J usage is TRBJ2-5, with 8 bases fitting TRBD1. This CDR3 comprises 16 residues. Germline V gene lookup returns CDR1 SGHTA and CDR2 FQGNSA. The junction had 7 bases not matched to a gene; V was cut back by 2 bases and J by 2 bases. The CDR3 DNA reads TGTGCCAGCAGCTTAACGCGACAGGGGATGCAAGAGACCCAGTACTTC. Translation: CASSLTRQGMQETQYF.

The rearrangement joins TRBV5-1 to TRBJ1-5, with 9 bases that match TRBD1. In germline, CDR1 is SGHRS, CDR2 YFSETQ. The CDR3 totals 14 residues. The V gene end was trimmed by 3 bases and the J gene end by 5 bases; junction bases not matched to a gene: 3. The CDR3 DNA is TGCGCCAGCAGCTGGGGACAGGGAGATCAGCCCCAGCATTTT. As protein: CASSWGQGDQPQHF.

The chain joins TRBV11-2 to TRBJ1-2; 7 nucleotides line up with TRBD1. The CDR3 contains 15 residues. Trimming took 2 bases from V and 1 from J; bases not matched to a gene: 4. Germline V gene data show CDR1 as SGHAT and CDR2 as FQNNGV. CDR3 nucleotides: TGTGCCAGCAGCTTAAAACAGGGGATTAACTATGGCTACACCTTC. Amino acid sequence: CASSLKQGINYGYTF.

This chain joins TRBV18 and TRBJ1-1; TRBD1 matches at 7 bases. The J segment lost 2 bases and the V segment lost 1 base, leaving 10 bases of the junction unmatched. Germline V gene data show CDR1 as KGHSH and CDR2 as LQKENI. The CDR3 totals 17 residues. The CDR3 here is CASSPLTGVGLNTEAFF. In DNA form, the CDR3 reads TGTGCCAGCTCACCACTTACAGGGGTGGGCCTCAACACTGAAGCTTTCTTT.